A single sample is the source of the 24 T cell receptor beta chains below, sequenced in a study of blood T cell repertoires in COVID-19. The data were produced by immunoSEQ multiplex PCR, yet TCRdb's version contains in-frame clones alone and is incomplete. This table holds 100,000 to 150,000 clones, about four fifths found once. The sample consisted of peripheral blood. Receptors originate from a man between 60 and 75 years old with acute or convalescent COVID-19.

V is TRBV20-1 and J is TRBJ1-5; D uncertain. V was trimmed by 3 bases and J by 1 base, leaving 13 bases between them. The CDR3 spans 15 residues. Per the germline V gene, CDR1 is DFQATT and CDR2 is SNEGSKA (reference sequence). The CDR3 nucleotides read TGCAGTGCTAGTCGGGGAGTCAAGAGCAATCAGCCCCAGCATTTT. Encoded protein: CSASRGVKSNQPQHF.

The CDR3 sequence is CASSVHAGQPQHF. Here the CDR3 DNA reads TGTGCCAGCAGCGTCCATGCGGGTCAGCCCCAGCATTTT. The rearrangement uses TRBV9 and TRBJ1-5; D remains ambiguous. From germline, CDR1 is SGDLS and CDR2 YYNGEE. The CDR3 contains 13 residues. With 2 bases removed from V and 6 bases from J, the gap between germline ends came to 9 bases.

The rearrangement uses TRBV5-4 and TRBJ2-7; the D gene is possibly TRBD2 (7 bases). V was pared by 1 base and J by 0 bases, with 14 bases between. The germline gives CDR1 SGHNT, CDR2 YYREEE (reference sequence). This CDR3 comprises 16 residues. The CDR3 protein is CASSLYAGARSYEQYF. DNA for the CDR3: TGTGCCAGCAGCTTGTATGCGGGGGCCCGCTCCTACGAGCAGTACTTC.

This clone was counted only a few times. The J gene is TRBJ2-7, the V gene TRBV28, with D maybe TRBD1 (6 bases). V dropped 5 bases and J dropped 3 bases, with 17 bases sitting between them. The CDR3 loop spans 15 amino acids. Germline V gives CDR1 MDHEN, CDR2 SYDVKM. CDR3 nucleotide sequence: TGTGCCAGCAGTACACAGGGAAGCGGTATCTACGAGCAGTACTTC. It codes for CASSTQGSGIYEQYF.

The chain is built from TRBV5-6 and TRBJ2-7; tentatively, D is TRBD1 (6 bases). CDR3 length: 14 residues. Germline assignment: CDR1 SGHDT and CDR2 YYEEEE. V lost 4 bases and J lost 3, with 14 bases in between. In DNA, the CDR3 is TGTGCCAGCAGCCCCAGCAGGGGTGACTACGAGCAGTACTTC. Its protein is CASSPSRGDYEQYF.

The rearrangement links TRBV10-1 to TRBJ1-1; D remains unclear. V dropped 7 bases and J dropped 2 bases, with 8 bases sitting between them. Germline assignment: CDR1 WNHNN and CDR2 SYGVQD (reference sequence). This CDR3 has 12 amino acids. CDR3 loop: CASTTSNTEAFF. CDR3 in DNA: TGCGCCAGCACCACTTCTAACACTGAAGCTTTCTTT.

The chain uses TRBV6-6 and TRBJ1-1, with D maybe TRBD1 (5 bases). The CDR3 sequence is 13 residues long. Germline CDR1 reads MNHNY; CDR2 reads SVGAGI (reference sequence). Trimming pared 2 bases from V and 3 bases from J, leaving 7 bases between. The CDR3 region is CASSYAGDTEAFF. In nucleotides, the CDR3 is TGTGCCAGCAGTTACGCGGGGGACACTGAAGCTTTCTTT.

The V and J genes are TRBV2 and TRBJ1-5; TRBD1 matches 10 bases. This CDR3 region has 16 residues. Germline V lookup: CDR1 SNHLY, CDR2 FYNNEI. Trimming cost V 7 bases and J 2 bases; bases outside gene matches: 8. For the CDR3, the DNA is TGTGCCAGCAAATCGGACAGGGGGTCCGGCAATCAGCCCCAGCATTTT. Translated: CASKSDRGSGNQPQHF.

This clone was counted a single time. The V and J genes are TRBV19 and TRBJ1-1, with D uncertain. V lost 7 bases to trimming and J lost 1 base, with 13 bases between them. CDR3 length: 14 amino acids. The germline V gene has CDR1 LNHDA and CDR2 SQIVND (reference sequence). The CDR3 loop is CASTLNRGNTEAFF. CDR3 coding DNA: TGTGCCAGTACTTTAAATCGGGGGAACACTGAAGCTTTCTTT.

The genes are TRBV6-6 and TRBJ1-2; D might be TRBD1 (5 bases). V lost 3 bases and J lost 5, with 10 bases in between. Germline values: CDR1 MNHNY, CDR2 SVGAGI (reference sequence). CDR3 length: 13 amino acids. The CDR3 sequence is CASSYTGEYGYTF. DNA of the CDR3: TGTGCCAGCAGTTATACAGGCGAATATGGCTACACCTTC.

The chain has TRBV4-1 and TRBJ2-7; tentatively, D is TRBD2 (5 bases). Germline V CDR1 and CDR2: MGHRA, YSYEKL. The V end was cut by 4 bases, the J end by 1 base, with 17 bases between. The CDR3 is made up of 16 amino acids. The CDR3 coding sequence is TGCGCCAGCAGCCTAAGCCCCAGCGGATTTTCCTACGAGCAGTACTTC. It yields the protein CASSLSPSGFSYEQYF.

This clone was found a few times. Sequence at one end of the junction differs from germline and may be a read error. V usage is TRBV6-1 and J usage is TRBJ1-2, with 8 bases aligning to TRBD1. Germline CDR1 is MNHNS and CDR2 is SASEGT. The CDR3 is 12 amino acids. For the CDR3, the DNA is TGTGCCAGCATGTTAACAGGGGGTTTTTTGGTCTTC. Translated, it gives CASMLTGGFLVF.

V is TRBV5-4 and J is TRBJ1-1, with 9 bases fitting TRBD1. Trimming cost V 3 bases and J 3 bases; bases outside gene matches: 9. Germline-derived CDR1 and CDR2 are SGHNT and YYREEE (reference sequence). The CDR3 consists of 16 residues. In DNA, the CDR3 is TGTGCCAGCAGCTCCGTAACAGGGGGCTGGGACACTGAAGCTTTCTTT. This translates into CASSSVTGGWDTEAFF.

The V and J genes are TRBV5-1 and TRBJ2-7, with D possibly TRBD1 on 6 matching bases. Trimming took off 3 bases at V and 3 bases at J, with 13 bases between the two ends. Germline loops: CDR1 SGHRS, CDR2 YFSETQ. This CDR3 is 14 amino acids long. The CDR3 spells CASSSTGTNYEQYF. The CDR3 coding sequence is TGCGCCAGCAGCTCAACCGGGACAAACTACGAGCAGTACTTC.

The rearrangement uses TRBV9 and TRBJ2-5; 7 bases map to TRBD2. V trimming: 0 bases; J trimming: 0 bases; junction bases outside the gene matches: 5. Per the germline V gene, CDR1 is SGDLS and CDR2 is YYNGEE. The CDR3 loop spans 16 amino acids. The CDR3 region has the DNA TGTGCCAGCAGCGTAGGGCTAGCGGACAACCAAGAGACCCAGTACTTC. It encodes CASSVGLADNQETQYF.

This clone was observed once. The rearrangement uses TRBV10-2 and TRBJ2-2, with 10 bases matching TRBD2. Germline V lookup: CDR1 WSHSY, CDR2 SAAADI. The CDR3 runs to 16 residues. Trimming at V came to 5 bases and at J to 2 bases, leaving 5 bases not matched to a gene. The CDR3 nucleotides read TGCGCCAGCAGTTATAGCGGGAGGACAAACACCGGGGAGCTGTTTTTT. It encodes CASSYSGRTNTGELFF.

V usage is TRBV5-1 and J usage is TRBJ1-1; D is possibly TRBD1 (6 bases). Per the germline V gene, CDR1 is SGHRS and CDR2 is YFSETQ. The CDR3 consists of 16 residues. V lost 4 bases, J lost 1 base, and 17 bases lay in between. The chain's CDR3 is CASSVGLQGPNTEAFF. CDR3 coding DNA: TGCGCCAGCAGCGTAGGGCTACAGGGACCGAACACTGAAGCTTTCTTT.

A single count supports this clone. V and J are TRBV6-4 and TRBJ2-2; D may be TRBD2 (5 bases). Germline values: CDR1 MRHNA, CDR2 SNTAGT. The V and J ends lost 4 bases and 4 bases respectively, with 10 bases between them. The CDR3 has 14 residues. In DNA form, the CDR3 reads TGTGCCAGCAGTGCTACTAGATCCACCGGGGAGCTGTTTTTT. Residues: CASSATRSTGELFF.

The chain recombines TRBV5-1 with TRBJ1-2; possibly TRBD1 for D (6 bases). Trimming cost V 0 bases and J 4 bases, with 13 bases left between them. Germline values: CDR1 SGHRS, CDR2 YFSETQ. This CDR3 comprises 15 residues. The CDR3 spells CASSLDGQSGYGYTF. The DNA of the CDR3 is TGCGCCAGCAGCTTGGACGGACAGAGCGGCTATGGCTACACCTTC.

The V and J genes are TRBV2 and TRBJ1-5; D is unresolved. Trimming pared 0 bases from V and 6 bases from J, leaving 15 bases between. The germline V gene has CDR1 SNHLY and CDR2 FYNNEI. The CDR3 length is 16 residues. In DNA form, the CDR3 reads TGTGCCAGCAGTGAAGCGCGGATCCCTTTCCTTCAGCCCCAGCATTTT. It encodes CASSEARIPFLQPQHF.

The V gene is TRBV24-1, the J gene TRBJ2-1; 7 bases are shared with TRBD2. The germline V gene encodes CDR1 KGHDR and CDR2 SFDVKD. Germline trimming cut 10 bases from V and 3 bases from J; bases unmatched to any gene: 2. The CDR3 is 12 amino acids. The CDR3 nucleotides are TGTGCCACGACGGGAGGCTACAATGAGCAGTTCTTC. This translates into CATTGGYNEQFF.

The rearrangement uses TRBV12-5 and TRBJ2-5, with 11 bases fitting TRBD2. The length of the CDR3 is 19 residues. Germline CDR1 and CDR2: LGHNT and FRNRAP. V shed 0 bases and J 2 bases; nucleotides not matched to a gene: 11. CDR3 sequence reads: CASGLVPLGASGRQETQYF. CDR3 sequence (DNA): TGTGCTAGTGGTTTGGTACCCCTCGGGGCTAGCGGGAGGCAAGAGACCCAGTACTTC. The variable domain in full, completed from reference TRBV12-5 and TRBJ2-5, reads DARVTQTPRHKVTEMGQEVTMRCQPILGHNTVFWYRQTMMQGLELLAYFRNRAPLDDSGMPKDRFSAEMPDATLATLKIQPSEPRDSAVYFCASGLVPLGASGRQETQYFGPGTRLLVL.

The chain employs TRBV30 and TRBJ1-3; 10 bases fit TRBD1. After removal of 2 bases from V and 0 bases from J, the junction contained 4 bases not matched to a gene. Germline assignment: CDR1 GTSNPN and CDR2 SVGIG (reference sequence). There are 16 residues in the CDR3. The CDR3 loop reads CAWSRGQGNSGNTIYF. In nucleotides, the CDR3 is TGTGCCTGGAGTAGGGGACAGGGGAACTCTGGAAACACCATATATTTT.

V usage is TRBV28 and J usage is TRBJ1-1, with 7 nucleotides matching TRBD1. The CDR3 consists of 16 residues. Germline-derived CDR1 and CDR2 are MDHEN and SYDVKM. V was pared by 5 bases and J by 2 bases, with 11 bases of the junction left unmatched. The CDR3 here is CASSLRDSHFNTEAFF. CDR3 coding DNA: TGTGCCAGCAGTCTCCGGGACAGCCACTTTAACACTGAAGCTTTCTTT.